These 32 T cell receptor beta chains share one sample of origin, sequenced in a study of spatial heterogeneity in lung cancer. MiXCR, run by TCRdb on the 5' RACE reads, gives a single entry per CDR3 protein. This sample carries under 85,000 distinct CDR3 sequences, under 8.5% of them seen once, and the ten largest clones take 6.8%. The time point denotes: sample taken at primary tumor resection. Sequenced here: PBMCs, sampled at surgery. Receptors originate from a male donor with early-stage non-small cell lung cancer.

The rearrangement joins TRBV19 to TRBJ2-5; possible D gene TRBD1, 5 bases. The CDR3 is made up of 15 amino acids. V was trimmed by 1 base and J by 4 bases, leaving 13 bases between them. From germline, CDR1 is LNHDA and CDR2 SQIVND (reference sequence). The CDR3 DNA sequence: TGTGCCAGTAGTATAGCTGGGGCATTCGGAGAGACCCAGTACTTC. Protein: CASSIAGAFGETQYF.

This clonotype has only a few counts. The rearrangement links TRBV24-1 to TRBJ2-2; D unclear. The length of the CDR3 is 14 residues. CDR1 is KGHDR, CDR2 SFDVKD, per germline. The germline V and J ends were trimmed by 9 bases and 2 bases, with 12 bases remaining between them. CDR3 in amino acids: CATRELSNTGELFF. In DNA form, the CDR3 reads TGTGCCACCCGCGAGCTTTCCAACACCGGGGAGCTGTTTTTT.

This clonotype was seen repeatedly, ten times or more. This chain links TRBV7-6 with TRBJ2-5, with a weak D call TRBD2 (6 bases). The CDR3 covers 12 residues. With 8 bases removed from V and 5 bases from J, the gap between germline ends came to 12 bases. Germline CDR1 SGHVS, CDR2 FNYEAQ. For the CDR3, the DNA is TGTGCCAGCGGGGGACTTTTGGAGACCCAGTACTTC. It yields the protein CASGGLLETQYF.

The chain has TRBV12-3 or TRBV12-4 and TRBJ2-7; 7 nucleotides line up with TRBD1. CDR3 length equals 14 residues. V dropped 5 bases and J dropped 0; count of bases not matched to a gene: 4. In nucleotides, the CDR3 is TGTGCCAGCAGTCTAAGGGACAGCTCCTACGAGCAGTACTTC. It is translated as CASSLRDSSYEQYF.

The table lists this clonotype with many counts. This chain joins TRBV12-3 or TRBV12-4 and TRBJ2-2, with D maybe TRBD1 (6 bases). V was cut by 6 bases and J by 3 bases, with 14 bases left in between. This CDR3 has 15 residues. CDR3 nucleotides: TGTGCCAGCAGATCACAGGGTTTGGACACCGGGGAGCTGTTTTTT. Translation gives CASRSQGLDTGELFF.

This clonotype showed up many times. The chain combines TRBV11-1 with TRBJ2-4; maybe TRBD2 (6 bases). V shed 6 bases and J shed 0 bases, with 18 bases lying between them. This CDR3 is built from 17 residues. Germline V gene lookup returns CDR1 SGHAT and CDR2 FQDESV (reference sequence). DNA of the CDR3: TGTGCCAGCAGTTCCGGGGGAGATAGACTAGCCAAAAACATTCAGTACTTC. Its protein product is CASSSGGDRLAKNIQYF.

V gene TRBV20-1 combines with J gene TRBJ1-5, with a possible D match to TRBD1 (5 bases). This CDR3 has 15 residues. V was cut by 0 bases and J by 3 bases, with 12 bases left in between. Germline V CDR1 and CDR2: DFQATT, SNEGSKA (reference sequence). CDR3: CSARDRGGFNQPQHF. The DNA for the CDR3 is TGCAGTGCTAGAGATCGGGGGGGGTTCAATCAGCCCCAGCATTTT.

Ten or more counts support this clonotype. The chain uses TRBV12-3 or TRBV12-4 and TRBJ2-2, with D possibly being TRBD2 (6 bases). The V and J ends lost 6 bases and 1 base respectively, with 12 bases between them. This CDR3 has 15 amino acids. The CDR3 DNA is TGTGCCAGCAGCTCCGGGACTCAGAACACCGGGGAGCTGTTTTTT. Residues: CASSSGTQNTGELFF.

This clonotype has more than one count but fewer than ten. The chain combines TRBV27 with TRBJ1-4; D is unresolved. Germline CDR1 is MNHEY and CDR2 is SMNVEV (reference sequence). There are 11 residues in the CDR3. Between the trimmed V and J ends, which lost 6 bases and 4 bases, there was a span of 3 bases. The CDR3 reads CASSHNEKLFF. In nucleotides, the CDR3 is TGTGCCAGCAGCCATAATGAAAAACTGTTTTTT. The full variable domain, with the rest looked up from reference TRBV27 and TRBJ1-4, is EAQVTQNPRYLITVTGKKLTVTCSQNMNHEYMSWYRQDPGLGLRQIYYSMNVEVTDKGDVPEGYKVSRKEKRNFPLILESPSPNQTSLYFCASSHNEKLFFGSGTQLSVL.

This clonotype was observed at least ten times. V usage is TRBV27 and J usage is TRBJ2-7, with a weak D call TRBD2 (5 bases). Trimming left V 3 bases short and J 2 bases short, with 8 bases between. Germline V CDR1 and CDR2: MNHEY, SMNVEV (reference sequence). CDR3 length: 13 residues. The CDR3 nucleotides are TGTGCCAGCAGTTTGAGGGAAACCTACGAGCAGTACTTC. Translation gives CASSLRETYEQYF.

This clonotype was seen only a few times. The V call is TRBV5-1, the J call TRBJ1-2; D gene unclear. V lost 0 bases, J lost 3 bases, and 12 bases lay in between. In germline, CDR1 is SGHRS, CDR2 YFSETQ. CDR3 length equals 15 residues. CDR3 protein: CASSLEQLGDYGYTF. The CDR3 region has the DNA TGCGCCAGCAGCTTGGAACAGCTTGGGGACTATGGCTACACCTTC.

At least ten counts were recorded for this clonotype. The chain combines TRBV11-1 with TRBJ1-1; D call uncertain. V lost 3 bases to trimming and J lost 1 base, with 3 bases between them. Germline V gene data show CDR1 as SGHAT and CDR2 as FQDESV (reference sequence). This CDR3 contains 12 residues. In DNA, the CDR3 is TGTGCCAGCAGCTTGACGAACACTGAAGCTTTCTTT. Its protein is CASSLTNTEAFF.

This clonotype was seen ten or more times. This sequence joins TRBV5-1 and TRBJ2-7; D uncertain. This CDR3 contains 11 residues. Trimming removed 3 bases at V and 3 bases at J, with 4 bases between. Germline lookup yields CDR1 SGHRS and CDR2 YFSETQ. The CDR3 reads CASSSLYEQYF. DNA of the CDR3: TGCGCCAGCAGCTCCCTCTACGAGCAGTACTTC.

This chain connects TRBV7-9 to TRBJ1-1; D not resolved. CDR1 SEHNR and CDR2 FQNEAQ come from the germline V gene (reference sequence). The ends were cut back, 1 base at V and 3 bases at J, with 15 bases in the middle. There are 16 residues in the CDR3. CDR3 amino acids: CASSLDESYGHTEAFF. The CDR3 DNA reads TGTGCCAGCAGCTTAGATGAGTCGTACGGGCACACTGAAGCTTTCTTT.

There are many counts of this clonotype. The CDR3 spells CAISESLGQGFYEQYF. CDR3 in DNA: TGTGCCATCAGTGAGTCCTTAGGACAGGGGTTCTACGAGCAGTACTTC. The rearrangement joins TRBV10-3 to TRBJ2-7, with 9 bases that match TRBD1. Losses at the gene ends were 0 bases for V and 3 bases for J; bases not matched to a gene: 6. Germline V gives CDR1 ENHRY, CDR2 SYGVKD. CDR3 size: 16 residues.

This clonotype was recorded many times. V and J are TRBV12-3 or TRBV12-4 and TRBJ2-4; the match to TRBD1 covers 8 bases. The V and J ends lost 2 bases and 6 bases, in that order; junction bases with no gene match: 3. This CDR3 contains 14 residues. The CDR3 bases are TGTGCCAGCAGTTTATCCGGGACAGGAAACATTCAGTACTTC. Encoded protein: CASSLSGTGNIQYF.

This clonotype was picked up a small number of times. The gene calls are TRBV20-1 and TRBJ2-5; D possibly uses TRBD1 or TRBD2 (5 bases each). Germline CDR1 and CDR2: DFQATT and SNEGSKA (reference sequence). This CDR3 has 13 residues. With 3 bases removed from V and 0 bases from J, the gap between germline ends came to 8 bases. Here the CDR3 reads CSASEGYQETQYF. CDR3 nucleotides: TGCAGTGCTAGCGAGGGGTACCAAGAGACCCAGTACTTC.

Only a few counts were recorded for this clonotype. The rearrangement uses TRBV24-1 and TRBJ2-7; possible D gene TRBD1, 5 bases. The CDR3 totals 17 residues. The germline gives CDR1 KGHDR, CDR2 SFDVKD. Trimming cost V 0 bases and J 2 bases, with 16 bases left between them. This chain's CDR3 is CATSDLLLVTVTYEQYF. Written as DNA, the CDR3 is TGTGCCACCAGTGATTTGTTGCTGGTGACAGTTACCTACGAGCAGTACTTC.

This clonotype was counted only a few times. The chain carries TRBV5-1 and TRBJ2-5, with 10 bases identical to TRBD1. CDR3 size: 15 residues. Germline CDR1 reads SGHRS; CDR2 reads YFSETQ. Trimming at V came to 3 bases and at J to 5 bases, leaving 7 bases not matched to a gene. The CDR3 here is CASSSTPGQGETQYF. Written as DNA, the CDR3 is TGCGCCAGCAGCTCGACGCCGGGACAGGGGGAGACCCAGTACTTC.

This clonotype was seen repeatedly, ten times or more. The V gene is TRBV20-1, the J gene TRBJ2-1; D gene ambiguous. The germline CDR1 and CDR2 sequences are DFQATT and SNEGSKA (reference sequence). The V end lost 2 bases, the J end lost 5 bases, and 7 bases lay between the germline ends. This CDR3 has 12 residues. The CDR3 DNA reads as TGCAGTGCTAGAAGGCCTAACAATGAGCAGTTCTTC. It yields the protein CSARRPNNEQFF.

The chain recombines TRBV19 with TRBJ1-1; 12 nucleotides line up with TRBD1. From germline, CDR1 is LNHDA and CDR2 SQIVND (reference sequence). The J segment lost 4 bases and the V segment lost 10 bases, leaving 10 bases of the junction unmatched. The CDR3 length is 15 residues. The CDR3 DNA is TGTGCCATCCCTGGGGACAGGGGGCTTGGCACTGAAGCTTTCTTT. Protein sequence: CAIPGDRGLGTEAFF.

This clonotype was counted at least ten times. The V call is TRBV7-2, the J call TRBJ2-5; the match to TRBD2 covers 8 bases. In germline, CDR1 is SGHTA, CDR2 FQGNSA. J was trimmed by 6 bases and V by 3 bases; bases with no gene match: 12. CDR3 length: 16 amino acids. The CDR3 protein is CASSFMPGGSRQTQYF. CDR3 DNA sequence: TGTGCCAGCAGCTTCATGCCGGGGGGGAGCAGACAGACCCAGTACTTC. Variable domain in full (rest from reference TRBV7-2 and TRBJ2-5): GAGVSQSPSNKVTEKGKDVELRCDPISGHTALYWYRQSLGQGLEFLIYFQGNSAPDKSGLPSDRFSAERTGGSVSTLTIQRTQQEDSAVYLCASSFMPGGSRQTQYFGPGTRLLVL.

The chain employs TRBV12-3 or TRBV12-4 and TRBJ1-5; 11 bases line up with TRBD1. With 8 bases clipped from V and 5 bases from J, the junction kept 2 bases outside the gene matches. This CDR3 spans 13 amino acids. CDR3 coding DNA: TGTGCCAGCGTGGGACAGGGGGATCAGCCCCAGCATTTT. This gives the protein CASVGQGDQPQHF.

This clonotype has a handful of counts. The chain links TRBV30 to TRBJ2-3; 9 bases fit TRBD1. J gave up 5 bases and V 6 bases, and 9 bases lay outside the gene matches. The germline V gene encodes CDR1 GTSNPN and CDR2 SVGIG (reference sequence). CDR3 length: 14 amino acids. The CDR3 nucleotides are TGTGCCTGCATTGAAGGACAGGGGTTAGATACGCAGTATTTT. The encoded protein is CACIEGQGLDTQYF.

The chain uses TRBV6-6 and TRBJ2-7; D remains ambiguous. The CDR3 has 11 residues. Germline-derived CDR1 and CDR2 are MNHNY and SVGAGI (reference sequence). The V end lost 5 bases, the J end lost 3 bases, and 5 bases lay between the germline ends. The CDR3 bases are TGTGCCAGCAGTGCGTACTACGAGCAGTACTTC. This codes for CASSAYYEQYF.

The J gene is TRBJ2-2, the V gene TRBV7-2, with 7 bases lining up with TRBD1. The CDR3 covers 15 residues. Trimming took 2 bases from V and 4 from J; bases not matched to a gene: 4. Germline CDR1 and CDR2: SGHTA and FQGNSA. The CDR3, as DNA: TGTGCCAGCAGCTTAAAGACAGGGACCACCGGGGAGCTGTTTTTT. Translated: CASSLKTGTTGELFF.

The chain joins TRBV7-8 to TRBJ2-7; 8 bases map to TRBD2. CDR3 length: 16 residues. Trimming at V came to 5 bases and at J to 3 bases, leaving 12 bases not matched to a gene. Germline V gene data show CDR1 as SGHVS and CDR2 as FQNEAQ. The CDR3 sequence is CASSRFPTSVFYEQYF. The CDR3, as DNA: TGTGCCAGCAGCCGCTTCCCGACTAGCGTTTTCTACGAGCAGTACTTC.

This clonotype was observed many times. CDR3 region: CASSLFPSNEKLFF. The CDR3 DNA reads TGTGCCAGCAGCTTGTTCCCCAGTAATGAAAAACTGTTTTTT. V gene TRBV5-5 combines with J gene TRBJ1-4; D is ambiguous. The CDR3 has 14 residues. Germline CDR1 and CDR2: SGHKS and YYEKEE (reference sequence). Trimming removed 1 base at V and 4 bases at J, with 8 bases between.

Worth noting for this clonotype: An end of the junction differs from the germline gene, which may be a read error. This chain joins TRBV10-3 and TRBJ2-3; maybe TRBD2 (6 bases). The germline gives CDR1 ENHRY, CDR2 SYGVKD. This CDR3 region has 12 residues. CDR3 sequence reads: CATAGSIDTQYF. The CDR3, as DNA: TGTGCCACAGCCGGGAGCATAGATACGCAGTATTTT.

This clonotype has ten or more counts. The V call is TRBV5-1, the J call TRBJ1-5, with 7 bases identical to TRBD1. This CDR3 spans 13 amino acids. V shed 5 bases, J shed 8 bases, and the junction held 7 bases outside the gene matches. Germline CDR1 and CDR2: SGHRS and YFSETQ. The CDR3 region has the DNA TGCGCCAGCAGTCCTACAGGGGATGAGCCCCAGCATTTT. This encodes CASSPTGDEPQHF.

V gene TRBV9 combines with J gene TRBJ1-1, with a weak D call TRBD1 (6 bases). Germline CDR1 and CDR2: SGDLS and YYNGEE. The CDR3 consists of 15 residues. The V end was cut by 4 bases, the J end by 4 bases, with 17 bases between. The CDR3 here is CASSLSGGLGTEAFF. Here the CDR3 DNA reads TGTGCCAGCAGCCTCTCCGGGGGCTTAGGCACTGAAGCTTTCTTT.

This clonotype was seen ten or more times. The rearrangement uses TRBV20-1 and TRBJ2-1; 12 bases fit TRBD2. This CDR3 region has 15 residues. The germline V gene encodes CDR1 DFQATT and CDR2 SNEGSKA (reference sequence). J lost 0 bases, V lost 5 bases, and 2 bases had no gene match. The CDR3 DNA reads as TGCAGTGCTTTGACTAGCGGGAGCTCCTACAATGAGCAGTTCTTC. Translated: CSALTSGSSYNEQFF.